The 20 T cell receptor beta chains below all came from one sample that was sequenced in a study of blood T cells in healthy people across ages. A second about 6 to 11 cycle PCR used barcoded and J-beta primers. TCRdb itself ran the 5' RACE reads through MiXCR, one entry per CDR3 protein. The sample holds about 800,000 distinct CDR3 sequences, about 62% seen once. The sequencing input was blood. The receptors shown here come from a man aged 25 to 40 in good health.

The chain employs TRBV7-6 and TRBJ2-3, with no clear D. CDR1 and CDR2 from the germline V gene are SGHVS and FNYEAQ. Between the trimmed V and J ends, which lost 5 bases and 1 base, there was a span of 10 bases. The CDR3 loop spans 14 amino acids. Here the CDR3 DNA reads TGTGCCAGCAGCCCGGACGTGGGCACAGATACGCAGTATTTT. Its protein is CASSPDVGTDTQYF.

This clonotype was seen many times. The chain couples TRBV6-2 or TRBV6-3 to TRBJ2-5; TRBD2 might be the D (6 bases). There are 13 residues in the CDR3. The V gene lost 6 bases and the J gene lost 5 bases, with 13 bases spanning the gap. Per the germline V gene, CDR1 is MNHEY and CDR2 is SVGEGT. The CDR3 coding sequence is TGTGCCAGCAGCGGGAGAGTGGGGGAGACCCAGTACTTC. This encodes CASSGRVGETQYF.

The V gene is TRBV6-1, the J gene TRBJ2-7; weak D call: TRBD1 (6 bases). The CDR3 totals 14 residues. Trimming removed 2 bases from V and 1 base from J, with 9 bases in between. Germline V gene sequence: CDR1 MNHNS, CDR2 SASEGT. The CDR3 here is CASSEQGLSYEQYF. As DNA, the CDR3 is TGTGCCAGCAGTGAACAGGGGTTATCCTACGAGCAGTACTTC.

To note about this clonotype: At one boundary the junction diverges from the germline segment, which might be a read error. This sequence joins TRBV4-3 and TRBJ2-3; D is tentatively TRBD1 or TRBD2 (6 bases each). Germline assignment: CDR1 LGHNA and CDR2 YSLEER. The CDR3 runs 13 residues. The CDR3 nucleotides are TGCGCCAGCAGTCAAGTTGAGGGGGGTACGCAGTATTTT. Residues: CASSQVEGGTQYF.

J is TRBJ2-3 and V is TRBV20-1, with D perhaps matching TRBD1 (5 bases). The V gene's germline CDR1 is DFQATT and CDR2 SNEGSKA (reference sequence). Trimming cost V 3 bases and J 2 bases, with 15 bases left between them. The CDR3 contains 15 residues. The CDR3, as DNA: TGCAGTGCTAGTGAGAAGATGGGGCCCACAGATACGCAGTATTTT. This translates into CSASEKMGPTDTQYF.

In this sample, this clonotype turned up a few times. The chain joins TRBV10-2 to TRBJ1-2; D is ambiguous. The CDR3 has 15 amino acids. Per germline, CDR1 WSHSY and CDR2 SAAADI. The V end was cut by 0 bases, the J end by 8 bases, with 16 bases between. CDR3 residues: CASSESRGPRRGYTF. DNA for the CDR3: TGCGCCAGCAGTGAGTCTCGAGGGCCCCGTCGCGGCTACACCTTC.

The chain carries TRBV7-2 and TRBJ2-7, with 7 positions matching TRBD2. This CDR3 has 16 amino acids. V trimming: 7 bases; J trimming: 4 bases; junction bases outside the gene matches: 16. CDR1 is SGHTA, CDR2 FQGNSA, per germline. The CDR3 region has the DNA TGTGCCAGCAACCGTTTGACTAGCCCAGGTTGTTACGAGCAGTACTTC. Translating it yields CASNRLTSPGCYEQYF.

The CDR3 DNA sequence: TGTGCCAGCAGCCAAGGGACAGTAAATGAGCAGTTCTTC. This translates into CASSQGTVNEQFF. This chain links TRBV4-2 with TRBJ2-1, with D possibly being TRBD1 (6 bases). In germline, CDR1 is LGHNA, CDR2 YNFKEQ. Trimming stripped 1 base from V and 7 bases from J, with 8 bases between. The CDR3 consists of 13 residues.

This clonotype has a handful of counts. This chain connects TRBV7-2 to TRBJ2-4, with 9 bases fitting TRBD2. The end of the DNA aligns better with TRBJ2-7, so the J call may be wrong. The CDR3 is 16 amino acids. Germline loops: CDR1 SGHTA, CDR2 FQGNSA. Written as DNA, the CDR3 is TGTGCCAGCAGCTCCTTACGGACTAGCGCGTCTTCCGAGCAGTACTTC. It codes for CASSSLRTSASSEQYF.

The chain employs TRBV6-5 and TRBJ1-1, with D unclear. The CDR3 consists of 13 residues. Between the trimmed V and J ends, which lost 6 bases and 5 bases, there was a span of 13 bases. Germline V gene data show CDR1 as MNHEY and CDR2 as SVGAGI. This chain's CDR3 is CASSLIIGTEAFF. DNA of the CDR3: TGTGCCAGCAGCCTTATTATAGGTACTGAAGCTTTCTTT.

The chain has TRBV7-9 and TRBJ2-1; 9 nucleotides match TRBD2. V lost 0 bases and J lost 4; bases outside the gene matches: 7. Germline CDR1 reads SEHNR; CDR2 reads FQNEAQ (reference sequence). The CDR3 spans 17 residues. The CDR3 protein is CASSLARASGEYNEQFF. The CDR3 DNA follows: TGTGCCAGCAGCTTAGCCAGGGCTAGCGGGGAGTACAATGAGCAGTTCTTC.

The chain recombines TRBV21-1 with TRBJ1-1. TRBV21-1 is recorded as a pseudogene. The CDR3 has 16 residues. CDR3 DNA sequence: TGTGCCAGCAGCAAGGTCCAGGATCAGTTTAACACTGAAGCTTTCTTT. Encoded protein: CASSKVQDQFNTEAFF.

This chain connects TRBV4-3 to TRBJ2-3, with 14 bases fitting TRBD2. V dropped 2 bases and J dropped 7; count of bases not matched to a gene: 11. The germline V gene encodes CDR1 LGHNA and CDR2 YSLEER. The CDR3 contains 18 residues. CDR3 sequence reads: CASSQSSLTSGRVYTQYF. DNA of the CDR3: TGCGCCAGCAGCCAAAGTTCCCTGACTAGCGGGAGGGTCTATACGCAGTATTTT.

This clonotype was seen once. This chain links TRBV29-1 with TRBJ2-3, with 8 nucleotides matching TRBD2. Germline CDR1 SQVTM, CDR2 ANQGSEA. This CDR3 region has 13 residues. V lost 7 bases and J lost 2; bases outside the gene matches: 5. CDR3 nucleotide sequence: TGCAGCGCCCATAGCGGGACCACAGATACGCAGTATTTT. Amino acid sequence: CSAHSGTTDTQYF.

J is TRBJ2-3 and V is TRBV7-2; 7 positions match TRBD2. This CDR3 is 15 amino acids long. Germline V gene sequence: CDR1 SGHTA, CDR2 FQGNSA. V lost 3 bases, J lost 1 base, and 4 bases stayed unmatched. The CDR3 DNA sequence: TGTGCCAGCAGCTTGGGGAGGGTTGGCACAGATACGCAGTATTTT. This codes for CASSLGRVGTDTQYF.

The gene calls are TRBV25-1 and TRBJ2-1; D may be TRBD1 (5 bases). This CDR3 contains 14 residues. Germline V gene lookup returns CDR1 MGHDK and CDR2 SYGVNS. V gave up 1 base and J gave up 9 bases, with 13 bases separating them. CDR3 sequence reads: CASSELGREGEQFF. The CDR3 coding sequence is TGTGCCAGCAGTGAATTAGGCAGGGAAGGTGAGCAGTTCTTC.

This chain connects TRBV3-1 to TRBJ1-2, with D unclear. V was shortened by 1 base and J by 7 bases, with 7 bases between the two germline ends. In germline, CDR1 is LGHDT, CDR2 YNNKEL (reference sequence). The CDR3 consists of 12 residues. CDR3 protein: CASSQGRAGYTF. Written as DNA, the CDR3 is TGTGCCAGCAGCCAAGGAAGGGCTGGCTACACCTTC.

Here the CDR3 reads CASSFVGDRIDEQYF. DNA of the CDR3: TGTGCCAGCAGTTTCGTGGGGGACAGGATCGACGAGCAGTACTTC. The chain employs TRBV12-3 or TRBV12-4 and TRBJ2-5; 8 positions match TRBD1. The J call is in doubt because the DNA end fits TRBJ2-7 better. The CDR3 totals 15 residues.

The CDR3 loop is CATSRAKGNSYEQYF. The CDR3 bases are TGTGCCACCAGCAGAGCTAAGGGGAATAGCTACGAGCAGTACTTC. J is TRBJ2-7 and V is TRBV15; D perhaps matches TRBD1 (5 bases). CDR3 length: 15 residues. Germline V lookup: CDR1 LNHNV, CDR2 YYDKDF (reference sequence). V lost 1 base, J lost 3 bases, and 13 bases lay in between. The variable domain in full, completed from reference TRBV15 and TRBJ2-7, reads DAMVIQNPRYQVTQFGKPVTLSCSQTLNHNVMYWYQQKSSQAPKLLFHYYDKDFNNEADTPDNFQSRRPNTSFCFLDIRSPGLGDTAMYLCATSRAKGNSYEQYFGPGTRLTVT.

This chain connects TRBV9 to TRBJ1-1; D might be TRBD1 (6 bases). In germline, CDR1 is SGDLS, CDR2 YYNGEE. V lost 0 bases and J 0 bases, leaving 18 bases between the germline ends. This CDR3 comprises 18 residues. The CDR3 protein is CASSVDSTDSLMNTEAFF. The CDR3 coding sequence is TGTGCCAGCAGCGTAGATTCGACGGACAGTCTCATGAACACTGAAGCTTTCTTT.